This T cell receptor beta chain comes out of a study of response to subunit inactivated influenza vaccine. The CDR3 extends over 14 amino acids. V lost 4 bases and J lost 12; bases outside the gene matches: 9. Looked up from germline, CDR1 is MNHEY and CDR2 is SVGAGI. TCRdb ran MiXCR on the RT-PCR reads and lists one entry per CDR3 protein. Of about 240,000 distinct CDR3 sequences in the sample, 9% to 15% are singletons; the top ten hold 7.8%. Details on this clonotype: Its specificity is not known.

Points from the study as a whole: The authors proposed limited new T cell recruitment per seasonal influenza vaccination.

V usage is TRBV6-5 and J usage is TRBJ2-7; 13 nucleotides line up with TRBD2. The specimen comprised non-naive T cells sorted from PBMCs, sampled around 15 days before vaccination. The receptor was derived from a man over 45 who received an inactivated influenza vaccine. The CDR3: CASSSRTSGGEGYF. CDR3 DNA: TGTGCCAGCAGTTCTCGGACTAGCGGGGGTGAGGGGTACTTC.